The 29 T cell receptor beta chains presented below share a single source sample, sequenced in a study of T cell changes during pregnancy in multiple sclerosis. Assay used: immunoSEQ multiplex PCR; TCRdb lists only in-frame clones, some missing. The table includes about 53,000 clones, about nine tenths detected once. Source: CD8+ T cells from peripheral blood mononuclear cells, taken before pregnancy. The receptors were gathered from a female donor with multiple sclerosis, enrolled in a pregnancy study.

The chain joins TRBV27 to TRBJ1-4; TRBD1 agrees at 7 bases. J gave up 7 bases and V 2 bases, and 10 bases lay outside the gene matches. Germline values: CDR1 MNHEY, CDR2 SMNVEV (reference sequence). The CDR3 is made up of 16 amino acids. DNA for the CDR3: TGTGCCAGCAGTTTAGCCCACAGGGGAGTACCTGAAAAACTGTTTTTT. Residues: CASSLAHRGVPEKLFF. Full variable domain (remainder filled in from reference TRBV27 and TRBJ1-4): EAQVTQNPRYLITVTGKKLTVTCSQNMNHEYMSWYRQDPGLGLRQIYYSMNVEVTDKGDVPEGYKVSRKEKRNFPLILESPSPNQTSLYFCASSLAHRGVPEKLFFGSGTQLSVL.

This sequence joins TRBV9 and TRBJ2-1; TRBD1 agrees at 7 bases. V trimming: 5 bases; J trimming: 6 bases; junction bases outside the gene matches: 5. The CDR3 extends over 13 amino acids. The germline V gene encodes CDR1 SGDLS and CDR2 YYNGEE. The CDR3 sequence: CASSGRGPNEQFF. The CDR3 nucleotides read TGTGCCAGCAGTGGTAGGGGGCCCAATGAGCAGTTCTTC.

This clone was recorded only once. The V and J genes are TRBV6-5 and TRBJ2-2; D possibly corresponds to TRBD2 (6 bases). CDR3 length equals 16 residues. Germline CDR1 and CDR2: MNHEY and SVGAGI. Trimming removed 0 bases at V and 6 bases at J, with 14 bases between. CDR3 DNA: TGTGCCAGCAGTTACTCGAGCCCGGGGGAGGCCGGGGAGCTGTTTTTT. It is translated as CASSYSSPGEAGELFF.

This clone was recorded once. V gene TRBV6-6 combines with J gene TRBJ1-2; 8 bases align to TRBD1. Germline V lookup: CDR1 MNHNY, CDR2 SVGAGI (reference sequence). The CDR3 runs to 15 residues. Unmatched junction bases numbered 9, after V lost 7 bases and J lost 2 bases. CDR3 in amino acids: CASTLTGEGNYGYTF. The CDR3, as DNA: TGTGCCAGCACCCTGACAGGGGAAGGGAACTATGGCTACACCTTC.

The genes are TRBV18 and TRBJ2-7; TRBD1 aligns across 10 bases. V lost 6 bases and J lost 5; bases outside the gene matches: 7. This CDR3 region has 14 residues. Germline lookup yields CDR1 KGHSH and CDR2 LQKENI. CDR3 DNA: TGTGCCAGCTCTCGACAGGGGGCGCTCAACGAGCAGTACTTC. Amino acid sequence: CASSRQGALNEQYF.

The chain couples TRBV13 to TRBJ1-2; D is unresolved. Trimming took 0 bases from V and 3 from J, leaving 14 bases between them. CDR3 length: 16 residues. The V gene's germline CDR1 is PRHDT and CDR2 FYEKMQ (reference sequence). The CDR3 region is CASSLGLWRNDYGYTF. CDR3 nucleotide sequence: TGTGCCAGCAGCTTAGGCCTTTGGAGGAACGACTATGGCTACACCTTC. The variable domain in full, with the rest retrieved from reference TRBV13 and TRBJ1-2, is AAGVIQSPRHLIKEKRETATLKCYPIPRHDTVYWYQQGPGQDPQFLISFYEKMQSDKGSIPDRFSAQQFSDYHSELNMSSLELGDSALYFCASSLGLWRNDYGYTFGSGTRLTVV.

In its sample, this clone was seen once. The chain employs TRBV27 and TRBJ2-7; D uncertain. V was clipped by 6 bases and J by 0 bases, with 9 bases between them. Germline CDR1 is MNHEY and CDR2 is SMNVEV (reference sequence). The CDR3 length is 13 residues. CDR3 DNA: TGTGCCAGCAGCCTTACACCCTCCTACGAGCAGTACTTC. It is translated as CASSLTPSYEQYF.

The rearrangement uses TRBV25-1 and TRBJ1-4; perhaps TRBD1 as D (5 bases). Germline CDR1 MGHDK, CDR2 SYGVNS. The CDR3 sequence is 15 residues long. V lost 0 bases to trimming and J lost 7 bases, with 12 bases between them. CDR3 DNA: TGTGCCAGCAGTGAATATAAGGAGGGGTTTGAAAAACTGTTTTTT. It codes for CASSEYKEGFEKLFF. The entire variable domain, with the rest obtained from reference TRBV25-1 and TRBJ1-4, is as follows: EADIYQTPRYLVIGTGKKITLECSQTMGHDKMYWYQQDPGMELHLIHYSYGVNSTEKGDLSSESTVSRIRTEHFPLTLESARPSHTSQYLCASSEYKEGFEKLFFGSGTQLSVL.

The V call is TRBV2, the J call TRBJ1-2; 8 nucleotides match TRBD1. Germline V lookup: CDR1 SNHLY, CDR2 FYNNEI. This CDR3 is built from 12 residues. The junction had 3 bases not matched to a gene; V was cut back by 6 bases and J by 6 bases. In DNA form, the CDR3 reads TGTGCCAGCAGAGGGACAGGTGATGGCTACACCTTC. Protein: CASRGTGDGYTF.

This chain links TRBV2 with TRBJ2-6, with a tentative D call TRBD2 (6 bases). The germline gives CDR1 SNHLY, CDR2 FYNNEI. This CDR3 contains 13 residues. The germline V and J ends were trimmed by 10 bases and 4 bases, with 11 bases remaining between them. The CDR3 bases are TGTGCCATGGCGGGGTCCGGGGCCAACGTCCTGACTTTC. This sequence encodes CAMAGSGANVLTF.

The chain couples TRBV7-3 to TRBJ1-1; a possible D gene is TRBD1 (5 bases). Trimming pared 2 bases from V and 1 base from J, leaving 11 bases between. The CDR3 spans 15 residues. Germline CDR1 and CDR2: SGHTA and FQGTGA. The CDR3 spells CASSLGATGNTEAFF. CDR3 DNA: TGTGCCAGCAGCTTAGGGGCCACAGGGAACACTGAAGCTTTCTTT.

In its sample, this clone was seen a few times. V and J are TRBV6-5 and TRBJ2-1, with 8 bases that match TRBD2. CDR1 and CDR2 from the germline V gene are MNHEY and SVGAGI. The CDR3 consists of 14 residues. The junction had 3 bases not matched to a gene; V was cut back by 5 bases and J by 3 bases. Written as DNA, the CDR3 is TGTGCCAGCAGTGACGCGGGGGGCTACAATGAGCAGTTCTTC. Translation gives CASSDAGGYNEQFF.

The chain combines TRBV6-1 with TRBJ1-1; possibly TRBD1 for D (5 bases). Trimming shortened V by 0 bases and J by 3 bases, and 8 bases separated the two germline ends. In germline, CDR1 is MNHNS, CDR2 SASEGT. The CDR3 has 14 residues. The CDR3: CASSEASGDTEAFF. Here the CDR3 DNA reads TGTGCCAGCAGTGAAGCATCGGGGGACACTGAAGCTTTCTTT.

This chain links TRBV27 with TRBJ2-7, with a weak D call TRBD1 (5 bases). The CDR3 loop spans 13 amino acids. V was clipped by 4 bases and J by 2 bases, with 9 bases between them. Germline assignment: CDR1 MNHEY and CDR2 SMNVEV (reference sequence). Here the CDR3 reads CASSSPDTYEQYF. As DNA, the CDR3 is TGTGCCAGCAGTTCACCGGACACCTACGAGCAGTACTTC.

The chain has TRBV19 and TRBJ1-1; possibly TRBD1 for D (5 bases). The V end was cut by 4 bases, the J end by 7 bases, with 10 bases between. The CDR3 is made up of 12 amino acids. The germline V gene encodes CDR1 LNHDA and CDR2 SQIVND (reference sequence). The CDR3 sequence: CASSTGLNEAFF. The CDR3 DNA sequence: TGTGCCAGTAGTACGGGACTTAATGAAGCTTTCTTT.

V is TRBV6-6 and J is TRBJ2-1; the match to TRBD1 covers 7 bases. V gave up 4 bases and J gave up 5 bases; unmatched junction bases: 2. CDR1 and CDR2 (germline): MNHNY, SVGAGI (reference sequence). The CDR3 is 13 amino acids. CDR3 in DNA: TGTGCCAGCAGTTTGACAGGGAACAATGAGCAGTTCTTC. It yields the protein CASSLTGNNEQFF.

The chain uses TRBV5-6 and TRBJ1-6; 9 bases line up with TRBD1. CDR1 is SGHDT and CDR2 is YYEEEE in the germline V gene. V shed 2 bases and J 5 bases; nucleotides not matched to a gene: 2. The CDR3 has 15 amino acids. In DNA form, the CDR3 reads TGTGCCAGCAGCTTAGGGACAGGGAATAATTCACCCCTCCACTTT. Amino acid sequence: CASSLGTGNNSPLHF.

This rearrangement joins TRBV7-3 to TRBJ1-1; TRBD1 might be the D (5 bases). CDR3 length: 16 residues. CDR1 is SGHTA and CDR2 is FQGTGA in the germline V gene. Trimming shortened V by 4 bases and J by 3 bases, and 18 bases separated the two germline ends. The CDR3 loop is CASSWGLIGDDTEAFF. CDR3 DNA: TGTGCCAGCAGCTGGGGATTAATAGGGGATGACACTGAAGCTTTCTTT.

This clone is large. J is TRBJ2-1 and V is TRBV13; possibly TRBD2 for D (6 bases). CDR3 length: 14 amino acids. V lost 4 bases and J 5 bases, leaving 12 bases between the germline ends. CDR1 and CDR2 from the germline V gene are PRHDT and FYEKMQ (reference sequence). In DNA, the CDR3 is TGTGCCAGCAGCTGGAGGGCAACCGACAATGAGCAGTTCTTC. It yields the protein CASSWRATDNEQFF.

The V call is TRBV29-1, the J call TRBJ2-7; 11 bases agree with TRBD2. Trimming at V came to 2 bases and at J to 3 bases, leaving 15 bases not matched to a gene. The CDR3 is 18 amino acids. In germline, CDR1 is SQVTM, CDR2 ANQGSEA. The CDR3 loop reads CSVELAGGPSTLGYEQYF. The CDR3 coding sequence is TGCAGCGTTGAATTAGCGGGGGGGCCTTCAACCTTGGGCTACGAGCAGTACTTC.

The chain links TRBV9 to TRBJ1-6, with D unclear. V shed 0 bases and J shed 2 bases, with 9 bases lying between them. The CDR3 is made up of 16 amino acids. Germline V gene data show CDR1 as SGDLS and CDR2 as YYNGEE. CDR3 in amino acids: CASSVGSGAYNSPLHF. CDR3 sequence (DNA): TGTGCCAGCAGCGTAGGGTCAGGCGCCTATAATTCACCCCTCCACTTT.

J is TRBJ2-1 and V is TRBV14; 9 nucleotides match TRBD2. CDR3 size: 17 residues. V was clipped by 1 base and J by 3 bases; unmatched bases: 7. In germline, CDR1 is SGHDN, CDR2 FVKESK. The CDR3 DNA sequence: TGTGCCAGCAGCCAAGTATCTAGCGGGGATTTCTACAATGAGCAGTTCTTC. It translates to CASSQVSSGDFYNEQFF. The whole variable domain, remainder taken from reference TRBV14 and TRBJ2-1, is EAGVTQFPSHSVIEKGQTVTLRCDPISGHDNLYWYRRVMGKEIKFLLHFVKESKQDESGMPNNRFLAERTGGTYSTLKVQPAELEDSGVYFCASSQVSSGDFYNEQFFGPGTRLTVL.

This chain connects TRBV4-3 to TRBJ1-2; D perhaps matches TRBD1 (6 bases). The CDR3 runs 14 residues. Germline CDR1 and CDR2: LGHNA and YSLEER. V was trimmed by 4 bases and J by 4 bases, leaving 13 bases between them. The CDR3 DNA reads TGCGCCAGCAGCCCTTCTGGACAGAGCTATGGCTACACCTTC. It is translated as CASSPSGQSYGYTF.

The V gene is TRBV10-2, the J gene TRBJ2-7; 11 nucleotides align to TRBD1. The V gene's germline CDR1 is WSHSY and CDR2 SAAADI. The trim removed 7 bases at V and 3 bases at J, leaving 2 bases unmatched. The CDR3 is 13 amino acids. In DNA, the CDR3 is TGCGCCAGCACAGGGACAGGGGGCTACGAGCAGTACTTC. Translation: CASTGTGGYEQYF.

The sample holds one count of this clone. This chain uses TRBV27 with TRBJ2-5; 8 nucleotides line up with TRBD1. Germline values: CDR1 MNHEY, CDR2 SMNVEV (reference sequence). Germline trimming cut 0 bases from V and 7 bases from J; bases unmatched to any gene: 7. This CDR3 is built from 15 residues. The CDR3 bases are TGTGCCAGCAGTTTATCGTTCACAGGGGGAGGGACCCAGTACTTC. It specifies CASSLSFTGGGTQYF.

This clone showed up just once. Relative to the germline gene, one junction end is altered; a read error may explain this. The V and J genes are TRBV5-5 and TRBJ2-3; TRBD2 aligns across 9 bases. Germline CDR1 reads SGHKS; CDR2 reads YYEKEE (reference sequence). This CDR3 region has 14 residues. This CDR3 reads CAGSLAGGTDTQYF. As DNA, the CDR3 is TGTGCCGGCAGCTTGGCGGGGGGGACAGATACGCAGTATTTT.

The count of this clone is one. The rearrangement joins TRBV19 to TRBJ2-7; 7 bases are shared with TRBD2. Trimming at V came to 6 bases and at J to 3 bases, leaving 5 bases not matched to a gene. Germline-derived CDR1 and CDR2 are LNHDA and SQIVND (reference sequence). The CDR3 runs to 13 residues. The DNA for the CDR3 is TGTGCCAGTAGAGACGGGACTAACTACGAGCAGTACTTC. This gives the protein CASRDGTNYEQYF.

The V gene is TRBV14, the J gene TRBJ1-1, with TRBD1 as a possible D gene (5 bases). The CDR3 extends over 14 amino acids. V gave up 2 bases and J gave up 2 bases, with 9 bases separating them. Germline loops: CDR1 SGHDN, CDR2 FVKESK. The CDR3 region is CASSQLQDNTEAFF. Written as DNA, the CDR3 is TGTGCCAGCAGCCAACTACAGGATAACACTGAAGCTTTCTTT.

V gene TRBV29-1 combines with J gene TRBJ1-2, with D possibly being TRBD1 (6 bases). CDR3 length: 15 amino acids. Trimming stripped 4 bases from V and 3 bases from J, with 18 bases between. From germline, CDR1 is SQVTM and CDR2 ANQGSEA. CDR3 bases: TGCAGCGTTGTAGAGGGCACAGGGACGCACTATGGCTACACCTTC. It yields the protein CSVVEGTGTHYGYTF.